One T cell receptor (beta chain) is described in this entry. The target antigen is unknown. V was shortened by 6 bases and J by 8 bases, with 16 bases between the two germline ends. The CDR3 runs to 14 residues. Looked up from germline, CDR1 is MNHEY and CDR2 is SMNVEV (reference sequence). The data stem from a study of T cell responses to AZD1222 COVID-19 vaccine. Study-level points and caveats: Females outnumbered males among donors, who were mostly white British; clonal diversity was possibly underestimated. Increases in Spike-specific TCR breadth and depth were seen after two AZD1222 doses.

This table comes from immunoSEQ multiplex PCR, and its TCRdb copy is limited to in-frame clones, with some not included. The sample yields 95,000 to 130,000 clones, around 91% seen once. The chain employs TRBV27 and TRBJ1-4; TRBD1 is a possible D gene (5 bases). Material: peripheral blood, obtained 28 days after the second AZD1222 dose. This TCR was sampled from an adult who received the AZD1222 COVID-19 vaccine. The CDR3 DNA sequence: TGTGCCAGCAGCCCTGGGCAGGGACTAGAAAAACTGTTTTTT. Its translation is CASSPGQGLEKLFF.